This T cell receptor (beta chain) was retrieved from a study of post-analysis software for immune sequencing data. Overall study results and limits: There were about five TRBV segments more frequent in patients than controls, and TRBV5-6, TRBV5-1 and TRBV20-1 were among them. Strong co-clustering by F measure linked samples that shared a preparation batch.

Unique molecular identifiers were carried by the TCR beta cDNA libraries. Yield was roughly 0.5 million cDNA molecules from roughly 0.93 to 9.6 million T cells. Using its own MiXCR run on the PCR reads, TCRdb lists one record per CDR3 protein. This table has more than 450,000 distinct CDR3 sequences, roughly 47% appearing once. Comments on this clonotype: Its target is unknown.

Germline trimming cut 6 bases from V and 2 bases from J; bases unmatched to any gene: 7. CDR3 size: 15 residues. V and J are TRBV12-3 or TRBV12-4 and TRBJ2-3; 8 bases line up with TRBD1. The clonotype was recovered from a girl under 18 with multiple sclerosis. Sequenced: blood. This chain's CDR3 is CASSHSGGPTDTQYF. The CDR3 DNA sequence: TGTGCCAGCAGCCACTCAGGGGGCCCCACAGATACGCAGTATTTT.